A single sample is the source of the 26 T cell receptor beta chains below, sequenced in a study of a mutant IDH1 vaccine in newly diagnosed glioma. Time point specified: week 5, during vaccination. Vaccine doses each comprised 300 ug of mutant IDH1 20-mer peptide, with topical imiquimod. Antigen specificity for these receptors is unknown. The protocol was immunoSEQ multiplex PCR, while the TCRdb copy is restricted to in-frame clones and leaves out a portion. Here the sample spans 45,000 to 55,000 clones, approximately 78% being singletons. The specimen was PBMCs, collected from a glioma patient whose treatment included an IDH1 peptide vaccine. The receptors come from a woman in her forties with glioma.

The chain has TRBV5-4 and TRBJ2-3; the match to TRBD2 covers 9 bases. This CDR3 contains 15 residues. V shed 6 bases and J 3 bases; nucleotides not matched to a gene: 8. The germline V gene has CDR1 SGHNT and CDR2 YYREEE (reference sequence). Here the CDR3 reads CASMVAGGRTDTQYF. The CDR3 DNA sequence: TGTGCCAGCATGGTTGCGGGGGGGCGTACAGATACGCAGTATTTT.

The genes are TRBV6-1 and TRBJ2-1; the match to TRBD1 covers 10 bases. The V gene's germline CDR1 is MNHNS and CDR2 SASEGT. Trimming at V came to 3 bases and at J to 9 bases, leaving 11 bases not matched to a gene. The CDR3 has 16 amino acids. The CDR3 nucleotides read TGTGCCAGCAGTGACCCGGGACAGGGGATGAAAGGTGAGCAGTTCTTC. This sequence encodes CASSDPGQGMKGEQFF.

The chain combines TRBV4-1 with TRBJ1-5; D is perhaps TRBD1 (6 bases). Germline assignment: CDR1 MGHRA and CDR2 YSYEKL. This CDR3 comprises 15 residues. The V end was cut by 1 base, the J end by 2 bases, with 9 bases between. The DNA of the CDR3 is TGCGCCAGCAGCCAAGCCCCAGGGGGCAATCAGCCCCAGCATTTT. This codes for CASSQAPGGNQPQHF.

This chain uses TRBV6-6 with TRBJ2-7; possibly TRBD1 for D (5 bases). Trimming cost V 5 bases and J 3 bases, with 11 bases left between them. CDR1 and CDR2 (germline): MNHNY, SVGAGI (reference sequence). The CDR3 extends over 13 amino acids. CDR3 sequence reads: CASSQAQGYEQYF. The CDR3 bases are TGTGCCAGCAGTCAGGCCCAGGGCTACGAGCAGTACTTC.

The V call is TRBV14, the J call TRBJ1-4; D is uncertain. The CDR3 spans 16 residues. V dropped 0 bases and J dropped 0 bases, with 8 bases sitting between them. Looked up from germline, CDR1 is SGHDN and CDR2 is FVKESK. CDR3 bases: TGTGCCAGCAGCCAAGATTTTCCAGCAACTAATGAAAAACTGTTTTTT. This translates into CASSQDFPATNEKLFF. The complete variable domain, with remaining parts taken from reference TRBV14 and TRBJ1-4, reads EAGVTQFPSHSVIEKGQTVTLRCDPISGHDNLYWYRRVMGKEIKFLLHFVKESKQDESGMPNNRFLAERTGGTYSTLKVQPAELEDSGVYFCASSQDFPATNEKLFFGSGTQLSVL.

V usage is TRBV7-8 and J usage is TRBJ1-3; no firm D call. Trimming took 1 base from V and 1 from J, leaving 14 bases between them. The CDR3 is 17 amino acids. Germline V gene lookup returns CDR1 SGHVS and CDR2 FQNEAQ. The DNA of the CDR3 is TGTGCCAGCAGCTTAGAGACCCGTTCATATTCTGGAAACACCATATATTTT. This sequence encodes CASSLETRSYSGNTIYF.

V is TRBV30 and J is TRBJ2-5, with no clear D. V shed 0 bases and J shed 5 bases, with 10 bases lying between them. Germline CDR1 GTSNPN, CDR2 SVGIG (reference sequence). This CDR3 spans 13 amino acids. The CDR3 DNA follows: TGTGCCTGGAGTGTAGTTATGGCTGAGACCCAGTACTTC. It translates to CAWSVVMAETQYF.

This chain uses TRBV5-1 with TRBJ2-7; D possibly corresponds to TRBD2 (6 bases). Trimming cost V 0 bases and J 2 bases, with 12 bases left between them. Germline CDR1 reads SGHRS; CDR2 reads YFSETQ. CDR3 length: 15 amino acids. The CDR3 sequence: CASSLAGGTTYEQYF. CDR3 DNA sequence: TGCGCCAGCAGCTTGGCTGGCGGGACGACCTACGAGCAGTACTTC.

The chain uses TRBV4-3 and TRBJ2-2; D is possibly TRBD1 or TRBD2 (5 bases each). V was cut by 4 bases and J by 7 bases, with 13 bases left in between. From germline, CDR1 is LGHNA and CDR2 YSLEER. CDR3 length: 14 residues. The CDR3 protein is CASSLLGGNGELFF. CDR3 coding DNA: TGCGCCAGCAGCCTACTTGGGGGTAACGGGGAGCTGTTTTTT.

This chain connects TRBV5-1 to TRBJ1-4, with D unclear. The CDR3 spans 14 residues. Germline CDR1 is SGHRS and CDR2 is YFSETQ. The germline V and J ends were trimmed by 1 base and 3 bases, with 7 bases remaining between them. The CDR3 spells CASSLTASNEKLFF. The DNA for the CDR3 is TGCGCCAGCAGCTTGACGGCTTCTAATGAAAAACTGTTTTTT.

A few counts support this clone. This rearrangement joins TRBV19 to TRBJ1-5; the match to TRBD1 covers 7 bases. The length of the CDR3 is 15 residues. Germline loops: CDR1 LNHDA, CDR2 SQIVND (reference sequence). V trimming: 7 bases; J trimming: 6 bases; junction bases outside the gene matches: 12. CDR3 coding DNA: TGTGCCAGTACCAACGACAGGGTATGGGGTCAGCCCCAGCATTTT. Encoded protein: CASTNDRVWGQPQHF.

The chain carries TRBV27 and TRBJ2-7, with D perhaps being TRBD1 or TRBD2 (5 bases each). CDR3 length equals 14 residues. Germline CDR1 MNHEY, CDR2 SMNVEV (reference sequence). Trimming took off 3 bases at V and 1 base at J, with 10 bases between the two ends. The DNA of the CDR3 is TGTGCCAGCAGTTTCGAAGGGACGTCCTACGAGCAGTACTTC. It specifies CASSFEGTSYEQYF.

The gene calls are TRBV13 and TRBJ2-2; D is unclear. This CDR3 is built from 12 residues. Between the trimmed V and J ends, which lost 5 bases and 5 bases, there was a span of 6 bases. Germline CDR1 reads PRHDT; CDR2 reads FYEKMQ (reference sequence). In DNA form, the CDR3 reads TGTGCCAGCAGCCCCGGAACCGGGGAGCTGTTTTTT. Its protein product is CASSPGTGELFF.

The chain couples TRBV7-9 to TRBJ2-7; 7 positions match TRBD2. The germline gives CDR1 SEHNR, CDR2 FQNEAQ (reference sequence). The CDR3 loop spans 15 amino acids. The V segment lost 6 bases and the J segment 3 bases; nucleotides outside the gene matches: 11. The DNA for the CDR3 is TGTGCCAGCAGAGAAGGGGAGGGAACCTTCTACGAGCAGTACTTC. Translation gives CASREGEGTFYEQYF.

The chain is built from TRBV11-3 and TRBJ1-5; D not certain. V lost 5 bases and J 0 bases, leaving 8 bases between the germline ends. Germline assignment: CDR1 SGHNT and CDR2 YENEEA. The CDR3 contains 14 residues. The chain's CDR3 is CASSLVHSNQPQHF. DNA for the CDR3: TGTGCCAGCAGCCTCGTCCATAGCAATCAGCCCCAGCATTTT.

The chain couples TRBV27 to TRBJ1-5, with D perhaps matching TRBD1 (5 bases). CDR1 is MNHEY, CDR2 SMNVEV, per germline (reference sequence). CDR3 length: 14 residues. Trimming took off 6 bases at V and 2 bases at J, with 11 bases between the two ends. The CDR3 sequence: CASSRDGGNQPQHF. The CDR3, as DNA: TGTGCCAGCAGCCGGGACGGGGGCAATCAGCCCCAGCATTTT.

This chain links TRBV29-1 with TRBJ2-2; D remains unclear. V gave up 1 base and J gave up 9 bases, with 12 bases separating them. The CDR3 length is 13 residues. Per the germline V gene, CDR1 is SQVTM and CDR2 is ANQGSEA. The CDR3 DNA sequence: TGCAGCGTTGAAGTTACGAGCACAAGGGAGCTGTTTTTT. It translates to CSVEVTSTRELFF.

This clone was counted only a few times. The chain recombines TRBV12-5 with TRBJ1-5; D remains ambiguous. CDR3 length: 12 residues. Germline assignment: CDR1 LGHNT and CDR2 FRNRAP. Trimming pared 1 base from V and 7 bases from J, leaving 5 bases between. CDR3 bases: TGTGCTAGTGGTTTGGACGACCAGCCCCAGCATTTT. Residues: CASGLDDQPQHF.

This clone was counted a few times. The chain couples TRBV7-9 to TRBJ2-1; 12 bases match TRBD2. The V and J ends lost 2 bases and 7 bases, in that order; junction bases with no gene match: 12. Germline loops: CDR1 SEHNR, CDR2 FQNEAQ (reference sequence). This CDR3 contains 18 residues. The CDR3 bases are TGTGCCAGCAGCTTAAGACCCCTTACTAGCGGGGGGATGAATGAGCAGTTCTTC. This translates into CASSLRPLTSGGMNEQFF.

The rearrangement joins TRBV5-6 to TRBJ1-5; no clear D gene. Germline lookup yields CDR1 SGHDT and CDR2 YYEEEE. Between the trimmed V and J ends, which lost 2 bases and 5 bases, there was a span of 5 bases. The CDR3 has 12 residues. CDR3 loop: CASSLLHQPQHF. CDR3 DNA: TGTGCCAGCAGCTTATTGCATCAGCCCCAGCATTTT.

The rearrangement uses TRBV5-6 and TRBJ2-2, with D perhaps TRBD1 (5 bases). Deletions cut 4 bases from V and 1 base from J, with 11 bases between. The CDR3 contains 15 residues. CDR1 and CDR2 from the germline V gene are SGHDT and YYEEEE. The CDR3 here is CASSRVQVNTGELFF. In DNA form, the CDR3 reads TGTGCCAGCAGCCGAGTACAGGTGAACACCGGGGAGCTGTTTTTT.

V is TRBV6-1 and J is TRBJ1-2; TRBD1 matches at 9 bases. This CDR3 is 15 amino acids long. V lost 0 bases, J lost 7 bases, and 6 bases stayed unmatched. Germline V gene lookup returns CDR1 MNHNS and CDR2 SASEGT. The CDR3 reads CASSEAYDRGVGYTF. The CDR3 DNA is TGTGCCAGCAGTGAAGCGTATGACAGGGGGGTTGGCTACACCTTC.

The chain uses TRBV14 and TRBJ2-5; 7 nucleotides match TRBD2. The CDR3 is made up of 16 amino acids. Per the germline V gene, CDR1 is SGHDN and CDR2 is FVKESK. The ends lost 0 bases at V and 1 base at J; junction bases unmatched: 5. The CDR3 loop reads CASSQDLLAVQETQYF. In DNA form, the CDR3 reads TGTGCCAGCAGCCAAGACCTCCTAGCGGTCCAAGAGACCCAGTACTTC.

CDR3: CASSPSGAAFSYEQYF. In DNA form, the CDR3 reads TGTGCCAGCAGCCCCTCGGGAGCGGCCTTTTCCTACGAGCAGTACTTC. V and J are TRBV5-6 and TRBJ2-7, with D possibly matching TRBD2 (6 bases). The CDR3 has 16 amino acids. The germline V gene encodes CDR1 SGHDT and CDR2 YYEEEE. V was trimmed by 4 bases and J by 1 base, leaving 18 bases between them.

This clone was picked up a small number of times. The chain combines TRBV7-6 with TRBJ2-7, with 10 nucleotides matching TRBD2. Per the germline V gene, CDR1 is SGHVS and CDR2 is FNYEAQ. V dropped 1 base and J dropped 4; count of bases not matched to a gene: 7. The CDR3 has 16 residues. As DNA, the CDR3 is TGTGCCAGCAGCTTAGTGCCTAGCGGGGGACTTTACGAGCAGTACTTC. Translation gives CASSLVPSGGLYEQYF.

The V and J genes are TRBV9 and TRBJ1-5, with 8 bases identical to TRBD1. Germline CDR1 is SGDLS and CDR2 is YYNGEE. Trimming at V came to 3 bases and at J to 6 bases, leaving 8 bases not matched to a gene. The CDR3 runs 15 residues. DNA of the CDR3: TGTGCCAGCAGCGAGACAGGGGATCCGGGTCAGCCCCAGCATTTT. Translation: CASSETGDPGQPQHF.